This T cell receptor beta chain was sequenced in a study of cytomegalovirus exposure and HLA in healthy donors. As concerns this clone: What it binds is unknown.

The PCR used 60 Vbeta and 13 Jbeta primers. Produced via immunoSEQ multiplex PCR; TCRdb's table is partial and in-frame only. The sample includes some 170,000 clones, under 85% of them seen just once. Overall study findings and caveats: The study flagged about 150 TCR beta chains as cytomegalovirus-associated. Across HLA loci, a later analysis found differing TCR association rates, with DRB1 most and HLA-C fewest. As was reported, the classifier diagnosed cytomegalovirus status with high specificity and sensitivity. Many donors shared some public TCRs, even though most TCR sequences were rare.

CDR3 size: 16 residues. Germline V gene data show CDR1 as SGHNT and CDR2 as YYREEE (reference sequence). With V trimmed by 0 bases and J by 4 bases, 4 bases remained unmatched. The V gene is TRBV5-4, the J gene TRBJ2-2; 9 bases agree with TRBD1. This sequence originates from a man aged 50 to 60 in good health and CMV-seropositive. Sequences were obtained from PBMCs. The CDR3 protein is CASSLAGQGSTGELFF. The CDR3 DNA reads TGTGCCAGCAGCTTGGCGGGACAGGGTAGCACCGGGGAGCTGTTTTTT.